Shown below are 27 T cell receptor beta chains from a single sample sequenced in a study of shared clonotypes between healthy human individuals. Measured with immunoSEQ multiplex PCR; TCRdb has only the in-frame clones, and not every one. The sample lists some 2.1 million clones, 85% to 95% occurring once. The sequenced material came from naive CD4+ T cells sorted from blood. Subset specified: CD45RA+ positively selected. The receptor set was obtained from a man between 18 and 29 years old in good health.

V is TRBV27 and J is TRBJ2-3; D is unresolved. Germline values: CDR1 MNHEY, CDR2 SMNVEV (reference sequence). The CDR3 runs to 17 residues. V lost 4 bases and J 2 bases, leaving 19 bases between the germline ends. CDR3 nucleotide sequence: TGTGCCAGCAGTTCCCTCGGTAGCCCACTGGCCACAGATACGCAGTATTTT. Translating it yields CASSSLGSPLATDTQYF.

This chain joins TRBV27 and TRBJ1-4; D remains unclear. Trimming removed 6 bases from V and 8 bases from J, with 7 bases in between. The length of the CDR3 is 11 residues. Germline CDR1 is MNHEY and CDR2 is SMNVEV (reference sequence). In DNA form, the CDR3 reads TGTGCCAGCAGGGGATACGAAAAACTGTTTTTT. Amino acids: CASRGYEKLFF.

The V and J genes are TRBV10-3 and TRBJ2-1; D is possibly TRBD1 (5 bases). V dropped 2 bases and J dropped 8 bases, with 13 bases sitting between them. Germline V gene sequence: CDR1 ENHRY, CDR2 SYGVKD. CDR3 size: 14 residues. This CDR3 reads CAISEDTGTDEQFF. In nucleotides, the CDR3 is TGTGCCATCAGTGAGGATACAGGAACCGATGAGCAGTTCTTC.

The V gene is TRBV30, the J gene TRBJ1-5; D is possibly TRBD1 (5 bases). Trimming took 4 bases from V and 0 from J, leaving 10 bases between them. Per germline, CDR1 GTSNPN and CDR2 SVGIG (reference sequence). This CDR3 comprises 14 residues. The CDR3 DNA sequence: TGTGCCTGGATGGGGGGGGGTAGCAATCAGCCCCAGCATTTT. Protein product: CAWMGGGSNQPQHF.

The rearrangement joins TRBV19 to TRBJ2-5; D is undetermined. Trimming removed 3 bases from V and 5 bases from J, with 10 bases in between. CDR1 is LNHDA and CDR2 is SQIVND in the germline V gene (reference sequence). The CDR3 is made up of 13 amino acids. CDR3: CASSIKPRETQYF. The CDR3 DNA is TGTGCCAGTAGTATCAAGCCAAGGGAGACCCAGTACTTC.

V usage is TRBV7-2 and J usage is TRBJ2-1; the match to TRBD2 covers 11 bases. This CDR3 contains 17 residues. Per germline, CDR1 SGHTA and CDR2 FQGNSA. The J segment lost 5 bases and the V segment lost 2 bases, leaving 8 bases of the junction unmatched. CDR3 nucleotide sequence: TGTGCCAGCAGCTTACGTGGGGGACTAGCGGAGCACAATGAGCAGTTCTTC. It is translated as CASSLRGGLAEHNEQFF.

The chain has TRBV4-3 and TRBJ2-7; TRBD2 matches 12 bases. The CDR3 length is 16 residues. The V gene end was trimmed by 0 bases and the J gene end by 7 bases; junction bases not matched to a gene: 7. The germline V gene encodes CDR1 LGHNA and CDR2 YSLEER. CDR3 residues: CASSQELTSGSREQYF. CDR3 DNA sequence: TGCGCCAGCAGCCAAGAACTGACTAGCGGGAGTCGGGAGCAGTACTTC.

This clone occurred once. The chain employs TRBV30 and TRBJ2-3; TRBD2 aligns across 10 bases. Germline V gives CDR1 GTSNPN, CDR2 SVGIG (reference sequence). The CDR3 spans 17 residues. V shed 4 bases and J 1 base; nucleotides not matched to a gene: 11. CDR3 nucleotide sequence: TGTGCCTGGACGTCTAGCGGGGGCCCGGGTGGCACAGATACGCAGTATTTT. Translation: CAWTSSGGPGGTDTQYF.

V and J are TRBV5-1 and TRBJ2-1, with a weak D call TRBD2 (5 bases). The V end was cut by 5 bases, the J end by 7 bases, with 16 bases between. Germline values: CDR1 SGHRS, CDR2 YFSETQ. The CDR3 runs to 14 residues. The CDR3 sequence: CASRDYRSTNEQFF. The CDR3 nucleotides read TGCGCCAGCAGAGACTACCGATCTACAAATGAGCAGTTCTTC.

The J gene is TRBJ2-1, the V gene TRBV20-1; the D is unclear. Germline values: CDR1 DFQATT, CDR2 SNEGSKA (reference sequence). The CDR3 is 11 residues long. The DNA of the CDR3 is TGCAGCGGTGAAAGTCACAATGAGCAGTTCTTC. Translating it yields CSGESHNEQFF.

The CDR3 loop is CASSQTGVLNEQFF. CDR3 bases: TGTGCCAGCAGCCAAACAGGGGTCCTAAATGAGCAGTTCTTC. The chain links TRBV7-2 to TRBJ2-1; TRBD1 matches at 7 bases. Trimming cost V 5 bases and J 7 bases; bases outside gene matches: 8. The CDR3 totals 14 residues. The germline CDR1 and CDR2 sequences are SGHTA and FQGNSA.

The CDR3 protein is CASSMLETPYEQYF. The CDR3 DNA sequence: TGTGCCAGCAGCATGCTTGAAACCCCGTACGAGCAGTACTTC. This rearrangement joins TRBV7-9 to TRBJ2-7; no clear D. CDR1 and CDR2 (germline): SEHNR, FQNEAQ (reference sequence). CDR3 size: 14 residues. V lost 5 bases, J lost 4 bases, and 15 bases lay in between.

The DNA of the CDR3 is TGCGCCAGCAGCTTGGCCAGCTTTGAGGGGGAAAAACTGTTTTTT. Encoded protein: CASSLASFEGEKLFF. J is TRBJ1-4 and V is TRBV5-1; a possible D gene is TRBD1 (5 bases). Per the germline V gene, CDR1 is SGHRS and CDR2 is YFSETQ. Between the trimmed V and J ends, which lost 0 bases and 8 bases, there was a span of 14 bases. The CDR3 sequence is 15 residues long.

This sequence joins TRBV5-1 and TRBJ2-3; D gene uncertain. The CDR3 has 16 amino acids. Germline CDR1 reads SGHRS; CDR2 reads YFSETQ. The ends were cut back, 0 bases at V and 2 bases at J, with 13 bases in the middle. CDR3 amino acids: CASSLGSTPNTDTQYF. DNA of the CDR3: TGCGCCAGCAGCTTGGGATCGACTCCCAACACAGATACGCAGTATTTT.

The chain has TRBV2 and TRBJ2-3; D gene uncertain. CDR1 and CDR2 from the germline V gene are SNHLY and FYNNEI. This CDR3 has 15 residues. V was shortened by 6 bases and J by 4 bases, with 17 bases between the two germline ends. The CDR3 protein is CASSVDPDWADTQYF. Written as DNA, the CDR3 is TGTGCCAGCAGCGTTGACCCGGATTGGGCAGATACGCAGTATTTT. Full variable domain (outside the CDR3, taken from reference TRBV2 and TRBJ2-3): EPEVTQTPSHQVTQMGQEVILRCVPISNHLYFYWYRQILGQKVEFLVSFYNNEISEKSEIFDDQFSVERPDGSNFTLKIRSTKLEDSAMYFCASSVDPDWADTQYFGPGTRLTVL.

V is TRBV7-2 and J is TRBJ2-7; 9 nucleotides align to TRBD1. The germline V gene encodes CDR1 SGHTA and CDR2 FQGNSA. Losses at the gene ends were 5 bases for V and 4 bases for J; bases not matched to a gene: 9. The CDR3 is 15 residues long. For the CDR3, the DNA is TGTGCCAGCAGCCCGGACAGGGGAATTTATTACGAGCAGTACTTC. Translation: CASSPDRGIYYEQYF.

The gene calls are TRBV2 and TRBJ1-5, with 9 bases fitting TRBD1. V shed 5 bases, J shed 6 bases, and the junction held 2 bases outside the gene matches. This CDR3 region has 13 residues. The germline gives CDR1 SNHLY, CDR2 FYNNEI. This CDR3 reads CASSRDRVQPQHF. As DNA, the CDR3 is TGTGCCAGCAGTCGGGACAGGGTTCAGCCCCAGCATTTT.

The rearrangement uses TRBV4-1 and TRBJ1-4; 7 bases agree with TRBD1. V gave up 5 bases and J gave up 3 bases; unmatched junction bases: 9. CDR3 length: 16 amino acids. Germline CDR1 is MGHRA and CDR2 is YSYEKL. The DNA for the CDR3 is TGCGCCAGCAGCTCCCTAGTGACAGGGCCTAATGAAAAACTGTTTTTT. It translates to CASSSLVTGPNEKLFF.

Points on this clone: The same CDR3 is also encoded by other DNA sequences in this sample. The chain employs TRBV11-2 and TRBJ2-7; possibly TRBD2 for D (5 bases). Trimming pared 0 bases from V and 1 base from J, leaving 7 bases between. CDR3 length: 14 amino acids. CDR1 SGHAT and CDR2 FQNNGV come from the germline V gene. The CDR3: CASSLDRLSYEQYF. The DNA of the CDR3 is TGTGCCAGCAGCTTAGACCGACTATCCTACGAGCAGTACTTC.

V is TRBV11-2 and J is TRBJ2-7; D uncertain. V lost 5 bases to trimming and J lost 3 bases, with 17 bases between them. The CDR3 length is 15 residues. Germline CDR1 is SGHAT and CDR2 is FQNNGV. The DNA of the CDR3 is TGTGCCAGCAGCCACTATTCTGGTACTGACTACGAGCAGTACTTC. It codes for CASSHYSGTDYEQYF. Looking up the rest from reference TRBV11-2 and TRBJ2-7 gives the full variable domain: EAGVAQSPRYKIIEKRQSVAFWCNPISGHATLYWYQQILGQGPKLLIQFQNNGVVDDSQLPKDRFSAERLKGVDSTLKIQPAKLEDSAVYLCASSHYSGTDYEQYFGPGTRLTVT.

The rearrangement links TRBV6-1 to TRBJ2-7; 10 bases align to TRBD1. The CDR3 totals 12 residues. Germline CDR1 MNHNS, CDR2 SASEGT. V was clipped by 2 bases and J by 11 bases; unmatched bases: 3. The CDR3 nucleotides are TGTGCCAGCAGTGAATCGGGGACAGGGGAGTACTTC. Its translation is CASSESGTGEYF.

The chain combines TRBV5-8 with TRBJ1-3; D possibly corresponds to TRBD1 (5 bases). The CDR3 has 16 residues. V lost 1 base and J 3 bases, leaving 14 bases between the germline ends. Germline CDR1 is SGHTS and CDR2 is YDEGEE. The chain's CDR3 is CASSLLDSSSGNTIYF. The CDR3 nucleotides are TGTGCCAGCAGCTTGCTCGACAGTTCTAGTGGAAACACCATATATTTT. Looking up the rest from reference TRBV5-8 and TRBJ1-3 gives the full variable domain: EAGVTQSPTHLIKTRGQQATLRCSPISGHTSVYWYQQALGLGLQFLLWYDEGEERNRGNFPPRFSGRQFPNYSSELNVNALELEDSALYLCASSLLDSSSGNTIYFGEGSWLTVV.

For this clone: Other nucleotide sequences from this sample produce the same CDR3. The chain joins TRBV2 to TRBJ1-2, with 9 positions matching TRBD1. Trimming took 6 bases from V and 4 from J; bases not matched to a gene: 3. CDR1 is SNHLY, CDR2 FYNNEI, per germline. This CDR3 comprises 13 residues. The CDR3 DNA is TGTGCCAGCAGCGACAGGGGGGGCTATGGCTACACCTTC. Translated, it gives CASSDRGGYGYTF.

In regard to this clone: A much larger clone lies one base from this, so it may be a read error. V is TRBV27 and J is TRBJ2-6, with D possibly matching TRBD1 (5 bases). V lost 8 bases and J lost 0, with 8 bases in between. The CDR3 is made up of 14 amino acids. Looked up from germline, CDR1 is MNHEY and CDR2 is SMNVEV (reference sequence). CDR3 DNA sequence: TGTGCCAGCCAAACAGGCTCTGGGGCCAACGTCCTGACTTTC. Amino acid sequence: CASQTGSGANVLTF.

This chain uses TRBV5-1 with TRBJ2-2; a weak D match, TRBD1 (6 bases). CDR1 SGHRS and CDR2 YFSETQ come from the germline V gene. The length of the CDR3 is 14 residues. V lost 2 bases to trimming and J lost 4 bases, with 9 bases between them. The CDR3 spells CASSFTGTTGELFF. CDR3 coding DNA: TGCGCCAGCAGCTTCACAGGGACCACCGGGGAGCTGTTTTTT.

The J gene is TRBJ1-2, the V gene TRBV6-1; perhaps TRBD1 as D (5 bases). Germline values: CDR1 MNHNS, CDR2 SASEGT. V lost 6 bases, J lost 4 bases, and 15 bases lay in between. This CDR3 is built from 14 residues. In nucleotides, the CDR3 is TGTGCCAGCAGCCGAGACGAGACAGTCTATGGCTACACCTTC. Encoded protein: CASSRDETVYGYTF.

This rearrangement joins TRBV5-4 to TRBJ2-7; 15 bases are a match to TRBD2. CDR3 length: 15 amino acids. V lost 3 bases to trimming and J lost 5 bases; unmatched junction nucleotides: 3. The V gene's germline CDR1 is SGHNT and CDR2 YYREEE (reference sequence). The CDR3 loop is CASSWTSGGANEQYF. The DNA for the CDR3 is TGTGCCAGCAGCTGGACTAGCGGGGGGGCCAACGAGCAGTACTTC. Supplemented by reference TRBV5-4 and TRBJ2-7, the full variable domain reads ETGVTQSPTHLIKTRGQQVTLRCSSQSGHNTVSWYQQALGQGPQFIFQYYREEENGRGNFPPRFSGLQFPNYSSELNVNALELDDSALYLCASSWTSGGANEQYFGPGTRLTVT.